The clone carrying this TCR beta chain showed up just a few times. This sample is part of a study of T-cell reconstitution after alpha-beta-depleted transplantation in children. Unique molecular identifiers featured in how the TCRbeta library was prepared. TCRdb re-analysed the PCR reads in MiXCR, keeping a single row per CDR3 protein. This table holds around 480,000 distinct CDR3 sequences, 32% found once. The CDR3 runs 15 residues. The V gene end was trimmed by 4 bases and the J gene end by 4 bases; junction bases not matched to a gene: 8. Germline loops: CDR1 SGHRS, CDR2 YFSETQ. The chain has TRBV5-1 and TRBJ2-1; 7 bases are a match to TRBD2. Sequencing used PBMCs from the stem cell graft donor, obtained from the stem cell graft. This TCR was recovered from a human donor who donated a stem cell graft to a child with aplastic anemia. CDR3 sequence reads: CASSMGGERYNEQFF. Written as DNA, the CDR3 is TGCGCCAGCAGCATGGGGGGGGAGAGGTACAATGAGCAGTTCTTC.